Sequencing of this T cell receptor (beta chain) was carried out in a study of graft-versus-host responses after intestinal transplantation. Study in general: Each patient got anti-thymocyte globulin induction, then tacrolimus and steroids for about 3 years. Study findings and constraints: After transplant, early declines in HvG clones were associated with peak levels of circulating GvH clones. Recipient marrow held GvH clones, some first seen in ileum or blood. In patients with graft-donor T cell macrochimerism, allograft graft-versus-host to host-versus-graft clonal ratios were high.

Worth noting for this clone: Its antigen is not known.

The V gene's germline CDR1 is SEHNR and CDR2 FQNEAQ (reference sequence). There are 17 residues in the CDR3. J lost 8 bases, V lost 5 bases, and 18 bases had no gene match. Using immunoSEQ multiplex PCR, the repertoire was profiled, and TCRdb retains in-frame clones only, with some absent. This sample has 45,000 to 50,000 clones, with roughly 93% found just once. The chain uses TRBV7-9 and TRBJ1-2; TRBD1 matches at 9 bases. Sequences were derived from PBMCs, sampled around 790 days after a first intestinal transplant, on the day of a second. The TCR comes from a human patient who received an intestinal transplant, so some T cells may come from the graft donor. CDR3 in DNA: TGTGCCAGCAGCCAGGAGTTGGCCCGGGACAGGGTAGCCGGCTACACCTTC. This sequence encodes CASSQELARDRVAGYTF.